This T cell receptor (beta chain) was identified in a study of identical twins. Through template switching, a universal primer site was introduced, and the cDNA contained unique molecular identifiers. TCRdb reprocessed the 5' RACE reads with MiXCR, giving one entry per CDR3 protein. The repertoire has fewer than 250,000 distinct CDR3 sequences, around 10% of them found once; the top ten carry 5% to 5.5%. Whole-study findings and limits: Insertions were reduced in abundant cord blood beta clonotypes but not in memory repertoires.

V lost 5 bases, J lost 4 bases, and 9 bases lay in between. CDR1 and CDR2 (germline): SGHAT, FQDESV (reference sequence). The CDR3 has 13 residues. For this clonotype: Its target is unknown.

This receptor was identified in a woman aged 18 to 35 in good health. V gene TRBV11-1 combines with J gene TRBJ1-5; D is perhaps TRBD1 (5 bases). The sequencing input was memory (CD45RO+) T cells sorted from blood. CDR3 sequence (DNA): TGTGCCAGCAGCAAGACAGTTAATCAGCCCCAGCATTTT. The encoded protein is CASSKTVNQPQHF.